This is a list of T cell receptor beta chains from one sample in a study of shared clonotypes between healthy human individuals. Sequencing used immunoSEQ multiplex PCR; TCRdb keeps in-frame clones, though not all of them. Here the sample spans some 1 million clones, around 76% being singletons. Sequenced: memory CD4+ T cells sorted from blood. The receptors were sampled from a man aged 18-30 years in good health. CDR3s include the opening cysteine and the closing phenylalanine or tryptophan. A D gene is named only where the DNA matches it firmly. The listing skips clone size in some rows; elsewhere it reads once, few, many or a size class.

CDR3 protein,CDR3 DNA,V gene,clone size,J gene,D gene
CASRPGTAHYGYTF,TGTGCCAGCAGACCAGGGACAGCTCACTATGGCTACACCTTC,TRBV27,NA,TRBJ1-2,TRBD1
CASSPTDSGAYNEQFF,TGCGCCAGCAGCCCCACCGACAGCGGGGCCTACAATGAGCAGTTCTTC,TRBV5-1,many,TRBJ2-1,TRBD2
CSVTRDYNYGYTF,TGCAGCGTCACAAGGGATTATAACTATGGCTACACCTTC,TRBV29-1,NA,TRBJ1-2,NA
CASSPGQLGYGYTF,TGTGCCAGCTCACCAGGTCAGCTGGGGTATGGCTACACCTTC,TRBV18,few,TRBJ1-2,NA
CASSSRVSSYEQYF,TGTGCCAGCAGTTCACGTGTCAGCTCCTACGAGCAGTACTTC,TRBV27,NA,TRBJ2-7,NA
CASSVVGGVTDTQYF,TGTGCCAGCAGCGTAGTGGGGGGCGTCACAGATACGCAGTATTTT,TRBV9,NA,TRBJ2-3,NA
CASSNLQGPAYEQYF,TGTGCCAGCAGCAACCTACAGGGTCCTGCCTACGAGCAGTACTTC,TRBV21-1,NA,TRBJ2-7,NA
CASNEGIADTQYF,TGTGCCAGCAATGAGGGGATTGCAGATACGCAGTATTTT,TRBV2,NA,TRBJ2-3,NA
CASSRRQGNADIQYF,TGTGCCAGCAGCCGAAGACAGGGGAATGCGGACATTCAGTACTTC,TRBV5-4,NA,TRBJ2-4,TRBD1
CAISESKGANYEQYF,TGTGCCATCAGTGAGTCCAAAGGGGCGAACTACGAGCAGTACTTC,TRBV10-3,NA,TRBJ2-7,NA
CASSLGARSGPQETQYF,TGCGCCAGCAGCTTGGGGGCTCGCAGCGGGCCCCAAGAGACCCAGTACTTC,TRBV5-1,NA,TRBJ2-5,NA
CASSQDRKGPYEQYF,TGTGCCAGCTCCCAAGACCGAAAAGGCCCCTACGAGCAGTACTTC,TRBV18,NA,TRBJ2-7,NA
CASSLERRGAEAFF,TGTGCCAGCAGCTTAGAGCGGCGGGGAGCTGAAGCTTTCTTT,TRBV7-9,NA,TRBJ1-1,NA
CASSRQGEGSPLHF,TGTGCCAGCAGTCGACAGGGGGAGGGTTCACCCCTCCACTTT,TRBV6-1,many,TRBJ1-6,TRBD1
CASSTGQISSYNEQFF,TGCGCCAGCAGCACGGGACAAATTAGCTCCTACAATGAGCAGTTCTTC,TRBV5-1,few,TRBJ2-1,NA
CASSTTGTTEAFF,TGTGCCAGCAGTACCACAGGGACCACTGAAGCTTTCTTT,TRBV7-9,NA,TRBJ1-1,NA
CASSLGRAAGELFF,TGCGCCAGCAGCTTGGGTCGAGCAGCCGGGGAGCTGTTTTTT,TRBV5-1,NA,TRBJ2-2,NA
CASSNQDNEQFF,TGTGCCAGCAGCAACCAGGACAATGAGCAGTTCTTC,TRBV7-8,NA,TRBJ2-1,NA
CAISESGGREQYF,TGTGCCATCAGTGAGTCAGGGGGCCGCGAGCAGTACTTC,TRBV10-3,NA,TRBJ2-7,TRBD1
CASSPTEAGELFF,TGTGCCAGCTCACCCACGGAGGCCGGGGAGCTGTTTTTT,TRBV18,NA,TRBJ2-2,NA
CASTRTLAGANTGELFF,TGTGCCAGTACCAGAACCCTAGCGGGAGCTAACACCGGGGAGCTGTTTTTT,TRBV19,NA,TRBJ2-2,TRBD2
CASSFGGLAKNIQYF,TGTGCCAGCAGCTTCGGGGGCCTAGCCAAAAACATTCAGTACTTC,TRBV5-4,few,TRBJ2-4,NA
CASSEASGITGELFF,TGTGCCAGCAGTGAAGCGTCGGGAATCACCGGGGAGCTGTTTTTT,TRBV2,few,TRBJ2-2,NA
CAKSGSSTDTQYF,TGTGCCAAGAGCGGGTCTAGCACAGATACGCAGTATTTT,TRBV30,NA,TRBJ2-3,NA
CASNTGDGQPQHF,TGTGCCAGCAACACAGGGGACGGTCAGCCCCAGCATTTT,TRBV6-5,NA,TRBJ1-5,TRBD1
CASSLSRGTNTGELFF,TGTGCCAGCAGCTTATCCAGGGGGACGAACACCGGGGAGCTGTTTTTT,TRBV7-3,NA,TRBJ2-2,TRBD1
CASSQGTGRGVYEQYF,TGCGCCAGCAGCCAAGGGACGGGGCGGGGGGTCTACGAGCAGTACTTC,TRBV4-1,once,TRBJ2-7,TRBD2
CASSLAAGGTQPQHF,TGTGCCAGCAGCTTAGCGGCAGGGGGTACTCAGCCCCAGCATTTT,TRBV7-2,NA,TRBJ1-5,TRBD1
CATRPTLQGSGTEAFF,TGTGCCACAAGGCCCACTCTACAGGGAAGCGGCACTGAAGCTTTCTTT,TRBV19,NA,TRBJ1-1,NA
CATSRDPGTEGFF,TGTGCCACCAGCAGAGATCCCGGGACGGAAGGTTTCTTT,TRBV15,NA,TRBJ1-1,NA
CATNSLAGGPGDTQYF,TGCGCCACCAATTCTCTAGCGGGGGGGCCAGGAGATACGCAGTATTTT,TRBV10-1,NA,TRBJ2-3,TRBD2
CASSPVSYEQYF,TGTGCCAGTAGCCCAGTATCCTACGAGCAGTACTTC,TRBV19,NA,TRBJ2-7,NA
CASSLQRGTQETQYF,TGTGCCAGCTCCCTACAGCGGGGGACACAAGAGACCCAGTACTTC,TRBV18,few,TRBJ2-5,TRBD2
CASSLGDLATNEKLFF,TGTGCCAGCAGCTTGGGGGACCTTGCAACTAATGAAAAACTGTTTTTT,TRBV5-4,NA,TRBJ1-4,NA
CASSLSGVQETQYF,TGTGCCAGCAGTCTTAGCGGGGTCCAAGAGACCCAGTACTTC,TRBV6-6,NA,TRBJ2-5,TRBD2
CASSPGQVYEQYF,TGTGCCAGCTCACCGGGACAGGTTTACGAGCAGTACTTC,TRBV18,NA,TRBJ2-7,TRBD1
CASTRQGNNEQFF,TGTGCCAGCACCCGACAGGGAAACAATGAGCAGTTCTTC,TRBV11-2,NA,TRBJ2-1,TRBD1
CASSHKTGTSGRSPGELFF,TGTGCTAGCAGCCACAAAACCGGGACTAGCGGGAGGTCCCCCGGGGAGCTGTTTTTT,TRBV7-7,NA,TRBJ2-2,TRBD2
CASSERAGVDTQYF,TGTGCCAGCAGTGAAAGAGCGGGGGTAGATACGCAGTATTTT,TRBV6-1,NA,TRBJ2-3,TRBD2
CASSQQKYEQYF,TGTGCCAGCAGCCAACAAAAGTACGAGCAGTACTTC,TRBV11-2,NA,TRBJ2-7,NA
CASVGTANEKLFF,TGTGCCAGCGTCGGGACAGCTAATGAAAAACTGTTTTTT,TRBV28,NA,TRBJ1-4,TRBD1
CAHRGGANTEAFF,TGCGCCCATCGAGGGGGAGCGAACACTGAAGCTTTCTTT,TRBV10-1,NA,TRBJ1-1,NA
CASSLSGRRTEAFF,TGTGCCAGCAGTTTATCTGGGCGGAGGACTGAAGCTTTCTTT,TRBV28,many,TRBJ1-1,NA
CAGTGPDWKTQYF,TGTGCCGGTACAGGGCCCGATTGGAAGACCCAGTACTTC,TRBV30,NA,TRBJ2-5,NA
CASSIGREIYTGELFF,TGTGCCAGTAGTATAGGGAGGGAAATCTACACCGGGGAGCTGTTTTTT,TRBV19,NA,TRBJ2-2,NA
CASSKGAGTGNTIYF,TGTGCCAGCAGCAAAGGGGCAGGGACTGGAAACACCATATATTTT,TRBV21-1,NA,TRBJ1-3,NA
CASSPGGTTSSYEQYF,TGTGCCAGCTCACCCGGGGGGACAACCAGCTCCTACGAGCAGTACTTC,TRBV18,once,TRBJ2-7,NA
CASSLRQGIETQYF,TGTGCCAGCAGCTTGCGACAGGGGATAGAGACCCAGTACTTC,TRBV7-8,few,TRBJ2-5,TRBD1
CAISDDSSYEQYF,TGTGCCATCAGTGATGACAGCTCCTACGAGCAGTACTTC,TRBV10-3,NA,TRBJ2-7,NA
CASSKGGTSGSWYEQYF,TGTGCCAGCAGCAAAGGAGGGACTAGCGGGAGCTGGTACGAGCAGTACTTC,TRBV21-1,NA,TRBJ2-7,NA
CAWSVRRSGGTNEQFF,TGTGCCTGGAGTGTACGGAGGAGCGGGGGAACCAATGAGCAGTTCTTC,TRBV30,NA,TRBJ2-1,TRBD2
CASSLGLAPYEQYF,TGTGCCAGCAGCTTAGGACTAGCTCCCTACGAGCAGTACTTC,TRBV7-9,NA,TRBJ2-7,TRBD2
CASRFPGIGNQPQHF,TGTGCAAGTCGCTTTCCAGGGATTGGCAATCAGCCCCAGCATTTT,TRBV12-2,NA,TRBJ1-5,NA
CASGGGMNTEAFF,TGTGCCAGCGGGGGAGGAATGAACACTGAAGCTTTCTTT,TRBV19,NA,TRBJ1-1,NA
CASSQDYRTSGRDNEQFF,TGCGCCAGCAGCCAAGATTACCGAACTAGCGGGAGAGACAATGAGCAGTTCTTC,TRBV4-1,many,TRBJ2-1,TRBD2
CASSSNGSPYNEQFF,TGCGCCAGCAGTTCCAACGGGAGTCCTTACAATGAGCAGTTCTTC,TRBV5-1,once,TRBJ2-1,NA
CASSLVWLAGTDTQYF,TGTGCCAGCAGCTTAGTTTGGCTGGCGGGGACAGATACGCAGTATTTT,TRBV11-2,NA,TRBJ2-3,NA
CSVDRADYGYTF,TGCAGCGTTGACAGGGCCGACTATGGCTACACCTTC,TRBV29-1,few,TRBJ1-2,NA
CAIRGRTTGELFF,TGTGCCATCAGGGGCCGGACCACCGGGGAGCTGTTTTTT,TRBV10-3,NA,TRBJ2-2,NA